This T cell receptor beta chain is from a study of cytotoxic CD8 clonotypes in ibrutinib-treated CLL. Study as a whole: Sequencing produced an average of 255,043 productive templates and tens of thousands of productive rearrangements per sample.

General study findings and limits: Baseline clonality exceeded age-matched healthy donors and tracked circulating CD8+ T-cell counts.

Sequenced by immunoSEQ multiplex PCR; TCRdb stores in-frame clones only, minus some. Here the sample spans about 150,000 clones, around three quarters being singletons. V dropped 6 bases and J dropped 7 bases, with 12 bases sitting between them. The germline V gene has CDR1 DFQATT and CDR2 SNEGSKA (reference sequence). The CDR3 totals 11 residues. With respect to this clone: What it binds is unknown.

This specimen consisted of PBMCs, obtained after 12 months of ibrutinib treatment. The sequence came from a human donor with chronic lymphocytic leukemia. This chain uses TRBV20-1 with TRBJ2-5; perhaps TRBD1 as D (6 bases). CDR3 protein: CSARDIWTQYF. The CDR3 DNA reads as TGCAGTGCACGGGACATCTGGACCCAGTACTTC.